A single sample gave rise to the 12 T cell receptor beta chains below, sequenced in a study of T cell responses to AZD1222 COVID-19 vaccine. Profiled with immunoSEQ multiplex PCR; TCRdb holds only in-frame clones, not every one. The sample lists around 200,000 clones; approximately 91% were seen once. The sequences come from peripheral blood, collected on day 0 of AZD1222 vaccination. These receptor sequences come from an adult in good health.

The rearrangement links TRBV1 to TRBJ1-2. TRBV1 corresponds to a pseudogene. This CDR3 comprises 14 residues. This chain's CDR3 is CTSSQDAGDYGYTF. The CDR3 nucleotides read TGCACCAGCAGCCAAGATGCCGGAGACTATGGCTACACCTTC.

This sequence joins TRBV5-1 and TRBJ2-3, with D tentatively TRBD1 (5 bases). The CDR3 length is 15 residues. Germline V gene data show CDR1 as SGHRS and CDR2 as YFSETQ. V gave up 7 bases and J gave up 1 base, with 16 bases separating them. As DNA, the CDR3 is TGCGCCAGCCATCAGACAGTGGGCCGCACAGATACGCAGTATTTT. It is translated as CASHQTVGRTDTQYF.

The chain's CDR3 is CSVEDPASGRAGNEQFF. The CDR3 DNA is TGCAGCGTTGAAGATCCGGCTAGCGGGAGGGCTGGCAATGAGCAGTTCTTC. This chain connects TRBV29-1 to TRBJ2-1; 12 nucleotides line up with TRBD2. Trimming at V came to 0 bases and at J to 6 bases, leaving 9 bases not matched to a gene. This CDR3 is built from 17 residues. The V gene's germline CDR1 is SQVTM and CDR2 ANQGSEA.

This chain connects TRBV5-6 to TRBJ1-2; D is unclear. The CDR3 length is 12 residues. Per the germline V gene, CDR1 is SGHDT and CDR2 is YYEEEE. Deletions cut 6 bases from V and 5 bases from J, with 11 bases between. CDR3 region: CASTEPGYGYTF. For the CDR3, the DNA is TGTGCCAGCACCGAGCCTGGTTATGGCTACACCTTC.

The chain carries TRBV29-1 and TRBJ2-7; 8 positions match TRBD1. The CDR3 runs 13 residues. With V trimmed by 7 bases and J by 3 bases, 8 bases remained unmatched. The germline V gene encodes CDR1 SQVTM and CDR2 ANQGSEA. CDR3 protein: CSGGQGTGYEQYF. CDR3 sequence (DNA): TGCAGCGGAGGACAGGGTACGGGCTACGAGCAGTACTTC.

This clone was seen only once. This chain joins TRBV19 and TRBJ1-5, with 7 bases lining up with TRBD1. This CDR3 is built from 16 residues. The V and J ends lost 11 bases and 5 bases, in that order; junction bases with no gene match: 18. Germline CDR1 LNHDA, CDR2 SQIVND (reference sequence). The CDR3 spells CAGPPAKETGHQPQHF. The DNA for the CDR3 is TGTGCCGGCCCCCCCGCAAAGGAGACAGGGCATCAGCCCCAGCATTTT.

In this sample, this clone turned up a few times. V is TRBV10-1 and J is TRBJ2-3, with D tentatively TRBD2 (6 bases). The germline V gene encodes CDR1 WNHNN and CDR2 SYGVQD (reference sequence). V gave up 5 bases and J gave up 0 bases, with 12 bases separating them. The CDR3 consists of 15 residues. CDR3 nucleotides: TGCGCCAGCAGTTATAGACTAGAAAGCACAGATACGCAGTATTTT. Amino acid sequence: CASSYRLESTDTQYF.

The CDR3: CASSPREGVRAYEQYF. DNA for the CDR3: TGTGCCAGCAGCCCCCGGGAGGGGGTGAGGGCCTACGAGCAGTACTTC. V is TRBV7-8 and J is TRBJ2-7; 8 positions match TRBD2. Unmatched junction bases numbered 11, after V lost 5 bases and J lost 2 bases. The CDR3 is 16 amino acids. The V gene's germline CDR1 is SGHVS and CDR2 FQNEAQ.

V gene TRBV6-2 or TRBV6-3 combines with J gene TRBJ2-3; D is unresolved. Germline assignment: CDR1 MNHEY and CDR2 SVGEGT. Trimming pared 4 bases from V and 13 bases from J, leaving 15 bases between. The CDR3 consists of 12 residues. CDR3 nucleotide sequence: TGTGCCAGCAGTTCGTCGGACCGGTTTAAGTATTTT. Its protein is CASSSSDRFKYF.

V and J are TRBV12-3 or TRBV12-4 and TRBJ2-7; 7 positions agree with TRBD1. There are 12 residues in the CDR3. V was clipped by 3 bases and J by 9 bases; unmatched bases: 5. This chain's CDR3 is CASSFSRTGQYF. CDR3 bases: TGTGCCAGCAGTTTTTCTCGGACAGGGCAGTACTTC.

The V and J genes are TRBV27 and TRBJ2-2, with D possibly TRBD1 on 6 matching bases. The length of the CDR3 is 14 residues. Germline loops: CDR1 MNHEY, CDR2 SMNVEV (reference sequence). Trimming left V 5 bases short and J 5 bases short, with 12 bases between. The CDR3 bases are TGTGCCAGCAGTCCCACACAGGGAACCGGGGAGCTGTTTTTT. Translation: CASSPTQGTGELFF.

The CDR3 sequence is CATSVAAGELFF. The DNA of the CDR3 is TGTGCCACCAGTGTTGCTGCCGGGGAGCTGTTTTTT. The gene calls are TRBV24-1 and TRBJ2-2; D is ambiguous. CDR1 KGHDR and CDR2 SFDVKD come from the germline V gene. V was shortened by 5 bases and J by 6 bases, with 6 bases between the two germline ends. This CDR3 is built from 12 residues.